The 10 T cell receptor beta chains listed next were all sequenced from one sample in a study of identical twins (dated by TCRdb to about 2016). The method behind the library was 5' RACE. Instrument used: Illumina HiSeq 2000. TCRdb trimmed the raw reads at Q25, called clones with MiXCR and kept productive beta chains. Rows merge per CDR3 protein into single entries with the most common DNA and genes. This sample gives approximately 670,000 distinct CDR3 sequences in total; 5.5% to 7.5% of them show up just once. Clones ranked in the top ten supply about 2% of the sample. Material: naive T cells sorted from blood. The label giving this sample's cell subset or site can be read as: cells isolated with a human naive T-cell isolation kit. The receptors here all came from a man aged 18 to 29 in good health.

In its sample, this clonotype was seen many times. The chain carries TRBV20-1 and TRBJ2-3; weak D call: TRBD2 (5 bases). Per germline, CDR1 DFQATT and CDR2 SNEGSKA (reference sequence). The CDR3 covers 16 residues. Trimming left V 0 bases short and J 0 bases short, with 13 bases between. The CDR3: CSARDLAGGSTDTQYF. In DNA, the CDR3 is TGCAGTGCTAGAGATCTTGCGGGCGGGAGCACAGATACGCAGTATTTT.

This chain links TRBV7-8 with TRBJ2-7, with 8 bases aligning to TRBD1. The length of the CDR3 is 14 residues. CDR1 and CDR2 from the germline V gene are SGHVS and FQNEAQ. The trim removed 2 bases at V and 2 bases at J, leaving 2 bases unmatched. This chain's CDR3 is CASSLTDRAYEQYF. The DNA for the CDR3 is TGTGCCAGCAGCTTAACGGACAGGGCCTACGAGCAGTACTTC.

Ten or more counts support this clonotype. The chain couples TRBV5-1 to TRBJ1-5; D is unclear. The CDR3 runs 15 residues. Trimming shortened V by 0 bases and J by 0 bases, and 7 bases separated the two germline ends. The germline V gene has CDR1 SGHRS and CDR2 YFSETQ. CDR3 sequence (DNA): TGCGCCAGCAGCTTGGATAACTATAGCAATCAGCCCCAGCATTTT. Translating gives CASSLDNYSNQPQHF. Variable domain in full (rest from reference TRBV5-1 and TRBJ1-5): KAGVTQTPRYLIKTRGQQVTLSCSPISGHRSVSWYQQTPGQGLQFLFEYFSETQRNKGNFPGRFSGRQFSNSRSEMNVSTLELGDSALYLCASSLDNYSNQPQHFGDGTRLSIL.

This clonotype was seen repeatedly, ten times or more. The DNA for the CDR3 is TGCAGCGTTGATGGGACTAGCGGGAGGCTATGGGGAGAGACCCAGTACTTC. Protein product: CSVDGTSGRLWGETQYF. The chain combines TRBV29-1 with TRBJ2-5; 15 bases fit TRBD2. J lost 4 bases, V lost 3 bases, and 9 bases had no gene match. The CDR3 sequence is 17 residues long. The germline V gene encodes CDR1 SQVTM and CDR2 ANQGSEA.

This clonotype came up many times. The rearrangement uses TRBV27 and TRBJ2-4, with D possibly being TRBD1 or TRBD2 (5 bases each). V gave up 2 bases and J gave up 9 bases, with 14 bases separating them. Germline V CDR1 and CDR2: MNHEY, SMNVEV (reference sequence). The CDR3 contains 14 residues. DNA for the CDR3: TGTGCCAGCAGTTTAGGACGGGGCCGGGGCATTCAGTACTTC. It translates to CASSLGRGRGIQYF.

This clonotype occurred many times. The chain carries TRBV12-3 or TRBV12-4 and TRBJ2-1; TRBD2 agrees at 8 bases. V shed 3 bases and J 10 bases; nucleotides not matched to a gene: 14. The CDR3 loop spans 16 amino acids. The CDR3 DNA reads TGTGCCAGCAGTTTGGGCAGCGGGAGTTCCTCAAGGGAGCAGTTCTTC. As protein: CASSLGSGSSSREQFF.

This clonotype was detected once. The rearrangement links TRBV18 to TRBJ2-1; 8 positions agree with TRBD2. This CDR3 is built from 15 residues. J lost 6 bases, V lost 2 bases, and 6 bases had no gene match. Germline V CDR1 and CDR2: KGHSH, LQKENI. The CDR3 loop reads CASSPGQREFNEQFF. CDR3 bases: TGTGCCAGCTCACCAGGCCAGCGGGAGTTCAATGAGCAGTTCTTC.

This clonotype was counted between two and nine times. The chain links TRBV16 to TRBJ2-1; TRBD1 aligns across 9 bases. The CDR3 runs 15 residues. V was pared by 4 bases and J by 8 bases, with 9 bases of the junction left unmatched. CDR1 and CDR2 (germline): KGHSY, FQNENV. CDR3 coding DNA: TGTGCCAGCAGCCGGGGACAGGGTTATATGCATGAGCAGTTCTTC. Its translation is CASSRGQGYMHEQFF.

In regard to this clonotype: This CDR3 is missing its conserved last phenylalanine or tryptophan, likely due to a read error. CDR3 in amino acids: CATSSPFRVSGRTYEQYY. The DNA of the CDR3 is TGTGCCACCAGCAGCCCCTTCAGGGTTAGCGGGAGAACCTACGAGCAGTACTAC. The chain links TRBV15 to TRBJ2-7, with TRBD2 matching 9 bases. The CDR3 loop spans 18 amino acids. J lost 2 bases, V lost 3 bases, and 14 bases had no gene match. The germline V gene has CDR1 LNHNV and CDR2 YYDKDF (reference sequence).

This clonotype was picked up many times. This chain links TRBV12-3 or TRBV12-4 with TRBJ2-1; TRBD1 is a possible D gene (5 bases). V was trimmed by 2 bases and J by 5 bases, leaving 10 bases between them. The CDR3 has 14 amino acids. This CDR3 is CASSLTSRDNEQFF. In nucleotides, the CDR3 is TGTGCCAGCAGTTTAACCAGCAGGGACAATGAGCAGTTCTTC.